These 11 T cell receptor beta chains originate from one sample sequenced in a study of breast tumors, draining lymph nodes, adjacent tissues. The lymph nodes were axillary draining lymph nodes from breast cancer patients. MiXCR, run by TCRdb on the multiplex PCR reads, gives a single entry per CDR3 protein. This table has 200,000 to 250,000 distinct CDR3 sequences, about 34% appearing once. Specimen: axillary lymph node tissue. The origin of the receptors is a female donor with breast cancer. Some clones in this sample may be carry-over from other donors' samples.

There are many counts of this clonotype. The rearrangement uses TRBV7-2 and TRBJ2-2; maybe TRBD2 (5 bases). Germline V gene sequence: CDR1 SGHTA, CDR2 FQGNSA. Trimming shortened V by 1 base and J by 2 bases, and 14 bases separated the two germline ends. The CDR3 has 17 residues. The CDR3 sequence is CASSLVALADNTGELFF. The CDR3 coding sequence is TGTGCCAGCAGCTTAGTGGCCCTAGCTGATAACACCGGGGAGCTGTTTTTT.

In the case of this clonotype: The CDR3 does not close with the conserved phenylalanine or tryptophan, likely indicating a read error. The DNA is left out, because the CDR3 cannot be placed on it with certainty; the CDR3 is given as TCRdb lists it. The chain is built from TRBV25-1 and TRBJ1-2. Germline V gives CDR1 MGHDK, CDR2 SYGVNS. A total of 12 residues make up the CDR3, ends included. CDR3 region: CASSESHYGYTA.

This clonotype has a count of ten or more. The rearrangement joins TRBV5-5 to TRBJ1-4, with D possibly being TRBD1 (5 bases). Trimming removed 0 bases at V and 4 bases at J, with 10 bases between. The germline gives CDR1 SGHKS, CDR2 YYEKEE (reference sequence). There are 15 residues in the CDR3. CDR3 region: CASSLVADINEKLFF. Here the CDR3 DNA reads TGTGCCAGCAGCTTGGTGGCGGACATTAATGAAAAACTGTTTTTT. Using reference TRBV5-5 and TRBJ1-4 for the parts outside the CDR3, the full variable domain is DAGVTQSPTHLIKTRGQQVTLRCSPISGHKSVSWYQQVLGQGPQFIFQYYEKEERGRGNFPDRFSARQFPNYSSELNVNALLLGDSALYLCASSLVADINEKLFFGSGTQLSVL.

Ten or more counts support this clonotype. The chain uses TRBV24-1 and TRBJ2-2; 7 bases are shared with TRBD1. The CDR3 is 15 amino acids. Germline CDR1 KGHDR, CDR2 SFDVKD. Germline trimming cut 7 bases from V and 5 bases from J; bases unmatched to any gene: 9. Here the CDR3 DNA reads TGTGCCACCAGACCCACAGGGGCTGGGACCGGGGAGCTGTTTTTT. This sequence encodes CATRPTGAGTGELFF.

The gene calls are TRBV20-1 and TRBJ1-5, with 8 bases lining up with TRBD1. The J segment lost 2 bases and the V segment lost 3 bases, leaving 18 bases of the junction unmatched. The CDR3 length is 19 residues. Germline CDR1 and CDR2: DFQATT and SNEGSKA (reference sequence). The CDR3 is CSARQQGVSSRLGNQPQHF. DNA for the CDR3: TGCAGTGCTAGGCAACAGGGGGTTTCTTCGCGTCTGGGCAATCAGCCCCAGCATTTT.

This clonotype was recorded many times. The chain recombines TRBV11-3 with TRBJ2-1; D uncertain. Germline V lookup: CDR1 SGHNT, CDR2 YENEEA. V lost 5 bases to trimming and J lost 6 bases, with 11 bases between them. The CDR3 spans 13 residues. This CDR3 reads CASSPSSFNEQFF. CDR3 coding DNA: TGTGCCAGCAGCCCGTCCTCATTCAATGAGCAGTTCTTC.

This clonotype was observed a few times. The chain combines TRBV6-2 or TRBV6-3 with TRBJ2-1; 10 nucleotides line up with TRBD2. V lost 6 bases, J lost 9 bases, and 8 bases stayed unmatched. CDR1 MNHEY and CDR2 SVGEGT come from the germline V gene. The CDR3 loop spans 14 amino acids. DNA for the CDR3: TGTGCCAGCAGATTTAGCGGGGGGTCCAGTGAGCAGTTCTTC. Its translation is CASRFSGGSSEQFF.

This clonotype was counted between two and nine times. This sequence joins TRBV19 and TRBJ2-1, with 9 nucleotides matching TRBD2. Germline assignment: CDR1 LNHDA and CDR2 SQIVND (reference sequence). After removal of 7 bases from V and 0 bases from J, the junction contained 13 bases not matched to a gene. There are 18 residues in the CDR3. The CDR3 DNA is TGTGCCAGTACCCCCCTCGGGCTAGCGGGAAGCTCCTACAATGAGCAGTTCTTC. Protein sequence: CASTPLGLAGSSYNEQFF.

The genes are TRBV6-1 and TRBJ2-7; D not certain. Germline V gene sequence: CDR1 MNHNS, CDR2 SASEGT. The V gene lost 5 bases and the J gene lost 1 base, with 9 bases spanning the gap. This CDR3 region has 13 residues. As DNA, the CDR3 is TGTGCCAGCAGTACCTTCGGGTCCTACGAGCAGTACTTC. Protein sequence: CASSTFGSYEQYF.

The chain carries TRBV7-6 and TRBJ1-1; TRBD1 might be the D (6 bases). V lost 5 bases to trimming and J lost 3 bases, with 16 bases between them. The CDR3 runs to 15 residues. Germline V gene data show CDR1 as SGHVS and CDR2 as FNYEAQ. CDR3 sequence (DNA): TGTGCCAGCAGCCGGGGGGCGGGGAGGGACACTGAAGCTTTCTTT. This codes for CASSRGAGRDTEAFF. The whole variable domain, remainder taken from reference TRBV7-6 and TRBJ1-1, is GAGVSQSPRYKVTKRGQDVALRCDPISGHVSLYWYRQALGQGPEFLTYFNYEAQQDKSGLPNDRFSAERPEGSISTLTIQRTEQRDSAMYRCASSRGAGRDTEAFFGQGTRLTVV.

This clonotype showed up many times. V gene TRBV4-1 combines with J gene TRBJ1-5, with unresolved D. Germline values: CDR1 MGHRA, CDR2 YSYEKL. This CDR3 has 15 residues. V was cut by 4 bases and J by 7 bases, with 17 bases left in between. The CDR3 is CASSLVAQPGQPQHF. DNA for the CDR3: TGCGCCAGCAGCCTTGTGGCTCAACCAGGACAGCCCCAGCATTTT.